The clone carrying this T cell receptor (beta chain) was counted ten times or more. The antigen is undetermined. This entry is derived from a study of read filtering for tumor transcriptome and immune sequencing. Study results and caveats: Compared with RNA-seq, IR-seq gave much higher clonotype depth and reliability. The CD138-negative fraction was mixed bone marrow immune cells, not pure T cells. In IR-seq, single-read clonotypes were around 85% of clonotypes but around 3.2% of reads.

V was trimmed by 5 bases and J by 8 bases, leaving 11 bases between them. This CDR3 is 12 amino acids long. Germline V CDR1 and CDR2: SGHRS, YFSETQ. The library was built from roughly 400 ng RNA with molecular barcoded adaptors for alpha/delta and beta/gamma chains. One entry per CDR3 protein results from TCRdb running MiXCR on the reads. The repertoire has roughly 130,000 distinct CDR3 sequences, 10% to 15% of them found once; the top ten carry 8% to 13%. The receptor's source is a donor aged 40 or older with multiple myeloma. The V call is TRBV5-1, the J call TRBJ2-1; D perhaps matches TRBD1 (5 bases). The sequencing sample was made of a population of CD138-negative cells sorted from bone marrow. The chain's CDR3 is CASRLDTHEQFF. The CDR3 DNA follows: TGCGCCAGCAGGCTGGACACACATGAGCAGTTCTTC.